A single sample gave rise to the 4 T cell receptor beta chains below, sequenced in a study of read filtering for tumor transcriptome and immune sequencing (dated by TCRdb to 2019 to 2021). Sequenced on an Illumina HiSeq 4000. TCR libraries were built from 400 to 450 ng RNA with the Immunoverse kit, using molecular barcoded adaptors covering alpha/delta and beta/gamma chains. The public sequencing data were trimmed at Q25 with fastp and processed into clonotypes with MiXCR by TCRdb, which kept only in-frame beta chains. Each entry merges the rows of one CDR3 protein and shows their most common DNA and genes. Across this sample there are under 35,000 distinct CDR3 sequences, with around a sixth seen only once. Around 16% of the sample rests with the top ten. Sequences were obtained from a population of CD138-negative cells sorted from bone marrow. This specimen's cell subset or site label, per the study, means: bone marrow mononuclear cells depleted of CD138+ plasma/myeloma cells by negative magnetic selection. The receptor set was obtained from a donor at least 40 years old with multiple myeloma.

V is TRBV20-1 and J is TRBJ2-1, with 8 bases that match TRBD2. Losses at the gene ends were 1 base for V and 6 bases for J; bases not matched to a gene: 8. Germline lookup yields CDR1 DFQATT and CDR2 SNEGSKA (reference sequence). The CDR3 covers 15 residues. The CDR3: CSARARASGSNEQFF. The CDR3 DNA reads TGCAGTGCTAGAGCACGCGCAAGCGGGAGCAATGAGCAGTTCTTC.

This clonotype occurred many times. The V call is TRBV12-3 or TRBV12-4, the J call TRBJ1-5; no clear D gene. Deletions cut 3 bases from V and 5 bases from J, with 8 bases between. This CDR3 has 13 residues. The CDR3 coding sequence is TGTGCCAGCAGTTTGAGGGAATATCAGCCCCAGCATTTT. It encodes CASSLREYQPQHF.

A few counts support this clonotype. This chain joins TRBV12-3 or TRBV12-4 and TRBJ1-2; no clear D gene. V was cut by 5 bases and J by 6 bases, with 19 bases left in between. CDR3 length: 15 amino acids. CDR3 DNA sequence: TGTGCCAGCAGTGTCTTTCCACTACATCAAGATGGCTACACCTTC. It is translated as CASSVFPLHQDGYTF.

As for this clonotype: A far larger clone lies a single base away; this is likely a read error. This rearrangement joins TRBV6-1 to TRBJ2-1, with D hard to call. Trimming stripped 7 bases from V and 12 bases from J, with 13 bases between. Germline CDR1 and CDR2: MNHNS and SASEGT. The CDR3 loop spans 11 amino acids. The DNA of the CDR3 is TGTGCCAGCACCGCCAGACACGGGCAGTTCTTC. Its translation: CASTARHGQFF.